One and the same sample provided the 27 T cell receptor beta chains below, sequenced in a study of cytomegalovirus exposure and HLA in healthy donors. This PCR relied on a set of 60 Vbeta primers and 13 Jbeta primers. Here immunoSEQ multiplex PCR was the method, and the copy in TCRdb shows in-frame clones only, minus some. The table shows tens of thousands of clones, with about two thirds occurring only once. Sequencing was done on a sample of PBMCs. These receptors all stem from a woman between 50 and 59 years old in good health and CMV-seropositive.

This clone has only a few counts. The CDR3 sequence is CASSLDRTNEKLFF. CDR3 in DNA: TGTGCCAGCAGCTTGGACAGAACTAATGAAAAACTGTTTTTT. This chain joins TRBV5-4 and TRBJ1-4; D unresolved. CDR1 and CDR2 (germline): SGHNT, YYREEE (reference sequence). This CDR3 contains 14 residues. Trimming took off 0 bases at V and 1 base at J, with 4 bases between the two ends. The full variable domain, completed using reference TRBV5-4 and TRBJ1-4, is ETGVTQSPTHLIKTRGQQVTLRCSSQSGHNTVSWYQQALGQGPQFIFQYYREEENGRGNFPPRFSGLQFPNYSSELNVNALELDDSALYLCASSLDRTNEKLFFGSGTQLSVL.

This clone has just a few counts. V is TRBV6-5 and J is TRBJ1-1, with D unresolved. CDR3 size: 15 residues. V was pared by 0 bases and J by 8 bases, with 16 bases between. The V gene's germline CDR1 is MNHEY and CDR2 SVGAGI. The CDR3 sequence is CASSYSKVRGGEAFF. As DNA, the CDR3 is TGTGCCAGCAGTTACTCGAAGGTTAGAGGAGGGGAAGCTTTCTTT.

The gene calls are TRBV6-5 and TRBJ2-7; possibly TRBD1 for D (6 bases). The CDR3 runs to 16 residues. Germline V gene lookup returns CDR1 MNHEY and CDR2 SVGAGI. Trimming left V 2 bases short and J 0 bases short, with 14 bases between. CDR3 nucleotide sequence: TGTGCCAGCAGTTACCCCGGGACACTGAGCTCCTACGAGCAGTACTTC. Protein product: CASSYPGTLSSYEQYF.

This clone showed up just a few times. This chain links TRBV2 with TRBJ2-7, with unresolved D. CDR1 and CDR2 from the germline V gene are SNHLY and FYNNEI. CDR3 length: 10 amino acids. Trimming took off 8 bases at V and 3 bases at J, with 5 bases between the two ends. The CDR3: CASGGYEQYF. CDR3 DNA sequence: TGTGCCAGCGGCGGCTACGAGCAGTACTTC.

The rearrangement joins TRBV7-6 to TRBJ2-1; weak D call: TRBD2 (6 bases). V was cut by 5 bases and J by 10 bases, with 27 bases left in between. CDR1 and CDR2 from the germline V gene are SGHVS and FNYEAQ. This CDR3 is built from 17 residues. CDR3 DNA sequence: TGTGCCAGCAGCCCCCAAAATACCGGACTACGGATTGTGGAGCAGTTCTTC. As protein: CASSPQNTGLRIVEQFF.

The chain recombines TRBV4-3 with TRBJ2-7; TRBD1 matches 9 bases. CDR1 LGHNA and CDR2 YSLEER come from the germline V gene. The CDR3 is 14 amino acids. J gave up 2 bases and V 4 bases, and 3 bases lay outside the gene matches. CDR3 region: CASSPRQGAYEQYF. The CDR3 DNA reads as TGCGCCAGCAGCCCGCGACAGGGGGCCTACGAGCAGTACTTC.

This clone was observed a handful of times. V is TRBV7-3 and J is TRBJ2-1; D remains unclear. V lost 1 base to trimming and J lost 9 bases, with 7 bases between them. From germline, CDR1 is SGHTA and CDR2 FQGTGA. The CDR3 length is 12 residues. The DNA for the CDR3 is TGTGCCAGCAGCTTAAAAGGAGTTGAGCAGTTCTTC. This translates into CASSLKGVEQFF.

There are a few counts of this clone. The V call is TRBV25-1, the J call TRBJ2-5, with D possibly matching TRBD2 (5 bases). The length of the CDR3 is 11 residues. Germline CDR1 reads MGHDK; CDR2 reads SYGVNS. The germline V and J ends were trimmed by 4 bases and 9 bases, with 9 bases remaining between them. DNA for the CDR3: TGTGCCAGCAGTGCCCAGGAGGCCCAGTACTTC. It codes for CASSAQEAQYF. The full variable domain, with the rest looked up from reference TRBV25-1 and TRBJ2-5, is EADIYQTPRYLVIGTGKKITLECSQTMGHDKMYWYQQDPGMELHLIHYSYGVNSTEKGDLSSESTVSRIRTEHFPLTLESARPSHTSQYLCASSAQEAQYFGPGTRLLVL.

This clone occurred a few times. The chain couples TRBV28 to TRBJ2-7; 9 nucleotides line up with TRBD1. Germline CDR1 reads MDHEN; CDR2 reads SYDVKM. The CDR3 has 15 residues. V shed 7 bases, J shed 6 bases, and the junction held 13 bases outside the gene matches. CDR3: CASTPGDRALLEQYF. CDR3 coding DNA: TGTGCCAGCACCCCGGGGGACAGGGCCCTCCTCGAGCAGTACTTC.

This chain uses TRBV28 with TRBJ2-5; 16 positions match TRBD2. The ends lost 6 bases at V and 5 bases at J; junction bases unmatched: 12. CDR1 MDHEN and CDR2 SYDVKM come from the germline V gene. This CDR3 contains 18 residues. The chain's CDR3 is CASRPEGLAGGPRETQYF. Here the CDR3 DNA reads TGTGCCAGCAGGCCCGAGGGACTAGCGGGAGGGCCCCGGGAGACCCAGTACTTC.

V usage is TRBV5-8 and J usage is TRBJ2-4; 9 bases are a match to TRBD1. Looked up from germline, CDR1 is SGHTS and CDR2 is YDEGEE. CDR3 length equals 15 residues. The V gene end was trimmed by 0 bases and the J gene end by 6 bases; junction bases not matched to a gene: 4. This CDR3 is CASSLGTGAGNIQYF. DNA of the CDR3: TGTGCCAGCAGCTTGGGGACAGGGGCGGGAAACATTCAGTACTTC.

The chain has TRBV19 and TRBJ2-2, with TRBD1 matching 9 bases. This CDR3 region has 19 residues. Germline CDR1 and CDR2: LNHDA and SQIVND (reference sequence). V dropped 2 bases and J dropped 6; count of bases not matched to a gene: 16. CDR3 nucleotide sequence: TGTGCCAGTAGTATAAAGGGGACACACAGGGGGCTGAAATCCGGGGAGCTGTTTTTT. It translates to CASSIKGTHRGLKSGELFF.

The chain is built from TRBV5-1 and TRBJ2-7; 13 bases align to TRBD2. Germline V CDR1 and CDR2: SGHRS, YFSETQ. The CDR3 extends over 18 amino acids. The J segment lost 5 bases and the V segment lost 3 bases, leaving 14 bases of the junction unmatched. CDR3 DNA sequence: TGCGCCAGCAGCTCGAAAGGGACTAGCGGGACTTTGCCCCACGAGCAGTACTTC. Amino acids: CASSSKGTSGTLPHEQYF.

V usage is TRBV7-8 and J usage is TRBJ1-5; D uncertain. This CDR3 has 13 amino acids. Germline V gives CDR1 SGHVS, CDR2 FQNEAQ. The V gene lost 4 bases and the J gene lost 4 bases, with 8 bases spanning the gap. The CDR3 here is CASSSGRNQPQHF. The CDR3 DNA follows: TGTGCCAGCAGCTCCGGGAGAAATCAGCCCCAGCATTTT.

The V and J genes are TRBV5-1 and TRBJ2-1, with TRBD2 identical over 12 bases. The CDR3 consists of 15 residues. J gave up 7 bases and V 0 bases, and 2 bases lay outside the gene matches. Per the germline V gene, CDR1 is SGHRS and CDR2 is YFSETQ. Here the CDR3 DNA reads TGCGCCAGCAGCTTGGGGACTAGCGGGAAGAATGAGCAGTTCTTC. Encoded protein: CASSLGTSGKNEQFF.

CDR3 bases: TGCAGCGTTGAACCGGGACAGGGGGTTAACTATGGCTACACCTTC. It translates to CSVEPGQGVNYGYTF. V usage is TRBV29-1 and J usage is TRBJ1-2; TRBD1 matches 11 bases. V lost 2 bases and J lost 1; bases outside the gene matches: 3. The germline V gene encodes CDR1 SQVTM and CDR2 ANQGSEA. The CDR3 has 15 amino acids.

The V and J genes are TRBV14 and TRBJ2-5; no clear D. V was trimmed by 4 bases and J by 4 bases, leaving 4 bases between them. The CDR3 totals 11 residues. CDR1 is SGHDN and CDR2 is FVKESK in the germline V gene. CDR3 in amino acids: CASSLRETQYF. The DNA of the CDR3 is TGTGCCAGCAGCCTGCGAGAGACCCAGTACTTC.

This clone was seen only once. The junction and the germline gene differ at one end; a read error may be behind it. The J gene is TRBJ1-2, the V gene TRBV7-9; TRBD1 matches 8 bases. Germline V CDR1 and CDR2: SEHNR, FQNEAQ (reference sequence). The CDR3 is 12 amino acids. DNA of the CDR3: TGTGCCAGCAGTGGGGCCAGGGGGCTAGAGAACTTC. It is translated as CASSGARGLENF.

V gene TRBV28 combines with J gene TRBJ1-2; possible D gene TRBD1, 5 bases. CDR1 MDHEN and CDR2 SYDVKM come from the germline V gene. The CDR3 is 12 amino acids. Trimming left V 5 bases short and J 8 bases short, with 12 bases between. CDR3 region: CASSPDRGGYTF. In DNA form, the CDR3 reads TGTGCCAGCAGTCCCGACAGAGGCGGCTACACCTTC.

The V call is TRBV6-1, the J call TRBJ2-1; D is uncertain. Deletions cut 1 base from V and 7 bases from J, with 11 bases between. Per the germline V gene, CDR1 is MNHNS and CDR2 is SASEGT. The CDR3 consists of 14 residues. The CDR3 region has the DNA TGTGCCAGCAGTGAAGTGCCCGGAGATAATGAGCAGTTCTTC. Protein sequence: CASSEVPGDNEQFF.

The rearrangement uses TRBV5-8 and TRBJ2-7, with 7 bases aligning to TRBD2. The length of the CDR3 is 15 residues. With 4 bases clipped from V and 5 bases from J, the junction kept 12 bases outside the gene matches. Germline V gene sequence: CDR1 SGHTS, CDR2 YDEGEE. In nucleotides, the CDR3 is TGTGCCAGCAGCCCGGGACTATCCATGGCCCACGAGCAGTACTTC. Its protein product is CASSPGLSMAHEQYF.

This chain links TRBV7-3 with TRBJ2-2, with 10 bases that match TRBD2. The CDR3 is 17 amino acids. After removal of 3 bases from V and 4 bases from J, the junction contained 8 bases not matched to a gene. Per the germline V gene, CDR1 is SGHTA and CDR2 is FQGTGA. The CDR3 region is CASSFHASGRGTGELFF. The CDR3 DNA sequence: TGTGCCAGCAGCTTCCATGCCAGCGGGAGGGGCACCGGGGAGCTGTTTTTT.

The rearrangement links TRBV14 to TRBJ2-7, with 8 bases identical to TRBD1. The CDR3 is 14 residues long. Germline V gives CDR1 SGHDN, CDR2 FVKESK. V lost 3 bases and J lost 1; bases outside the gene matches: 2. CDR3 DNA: TGTGCCAGCAGCCACAGGGACAGGTCCTACGAGCAGTACTTC. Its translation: CASSHRDRSYEQYF.

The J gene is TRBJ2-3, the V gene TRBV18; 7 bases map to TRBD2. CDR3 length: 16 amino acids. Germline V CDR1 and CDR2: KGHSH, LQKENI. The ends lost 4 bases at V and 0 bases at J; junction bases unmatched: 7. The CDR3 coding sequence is TGTGCCAGCTCACAGAGTCCTAGCGGAAGCACAGATACGCAGTATTTT. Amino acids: CASSQSPSGSTDTQYF.

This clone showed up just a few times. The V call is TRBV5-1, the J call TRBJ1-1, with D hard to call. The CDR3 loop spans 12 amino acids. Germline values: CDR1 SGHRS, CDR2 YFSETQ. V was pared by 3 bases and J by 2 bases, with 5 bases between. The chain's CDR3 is CASSSGNTEAFF. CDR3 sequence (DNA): TGCGCCAGCAGCTCGGGAAACACTGAAGCTTTCTTT.

The CDR3 protein is CASSPPGLAGSNEQFF. The DNA of the CDR3 is TGCGCCAGCAGCCCGCCGGGACTAGCGGGATCCAATGAGCAGTTCTTC. This chain connects TRBV5-1 to TRBJ2-1; TRBD2 agrees at 13 bases. This CDR3 has 16 residues. The germline CDR1 and CDR2 sequences are SGHRS and YFSETQ. Trimming removed 4 bases from V and 6 bases from J; junction bases left unmatched: 7.

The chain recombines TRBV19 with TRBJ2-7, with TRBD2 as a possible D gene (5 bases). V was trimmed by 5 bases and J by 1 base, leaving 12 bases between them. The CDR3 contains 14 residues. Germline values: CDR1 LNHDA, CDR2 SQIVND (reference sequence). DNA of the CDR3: TGTGCCAGTAGTGACCCCGGGGTTTCCTACGAGCAGTACTTC. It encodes CASSDPGVSYEQYF.